This TCR beta chain was captured in a study of blood T cell repertoires in COVID-19. On the study more broadly: Acute and convalescent COVID-19 specimens originated in the United States, Italy and Spain. T cells, B-cell-depleted T cells, or PBMCs supplied cDNA or gDNA.

Per the original methods: Nucleated cell counts were estimated from reference gene primer amplification. Data came from immunoSEQ multiplex PCR; TCRdb stores just in-frame clones and leaves some out. V, J and clone size are taken as reported in that table, and D and trimming were inferred from the DNA itself. The table shows 98,000 or so clones, with about 91% occurring only once. V lost 0 bases, J lost 5 bases, and 5 bases stayed unmatched. The CDR3 totals 15 residues. Germline V gene sequence: CDR1 KGHSH, CDR2 LQKENI. The receptor was derived from a human donor in a cohort sampled during active COVID-19. This chain uses TRBV18 with TRBJ1-2; 8 bases map to TRBD1. Sequencing used peripheral blood. In DNA form, the CDR3 reads TGTGCCAGCTCACCACCGGACAGGGCTATTTATGGCTACACCTTC. This sequence encodes CASSPPDRAIYGYTF.